The 27 T cell receptor beta chains listed next were all sequenced from one sample in a study of shared clonotypes between healthy human individuals (dated by TCRdb to between 2020 and 2021). For the CD8 naive samples, CD45RO-negative cells were positively selected for CCR7, yielding a CD45RA+CCR7+ population from which TemRA cells were excluded. The library came from the immunoSEQ multiplex PCR assay. TCRdb carries this immuneACCESS record with in-frame sequences only. Its versions omit some clonotypes, under half of them owing to an unresolved V gene in the studies checked, with the rest unexplained. The sample contains 660,000 or so clones, 95% to 96% of them found a single time. Of the sample, around 0.1% is held by the ten largest clones. The sequencing input was naive CD8+ T cells sorted from blood. The cell subset or site label, read with the paper, signifies: CD45RA+CCR7+. These receptors came from a woman in her 30s in good health.

The J gene is TRBJ2-4, the V gene TRBV5-5, with 8 bases aligning to TRBD1. CDR1 SGHKS and CDR2 YYEKEE come from the germline V gene (reference sequence). The CDR3 is 14 amino acids. The V gene end was trimmed by 0 bases and the J gene end by 15 bases; junction bases not matched to a gene: 11. Here the CDR3 DNA reads TGTGCCAGCAGCTTGGGAGGCAGGGGGCCTCATTGGTACTTC. This sequence encodes CASSLGGRGPHWYF. Supplemented by reference TRBV5-5 and TRBJ2-4, the full variable domain reads DAGVTQSPTHLIKTRGQQVTLRCSPISGHKSVSWYQQVLGQGPQFIFQYYEKEERGRGNFPDRFSARQFPNYSSELNVNALLLGDSALYLCASSLGGRGPHWYFGAGTRLSVL.

The chain combines TRBV28 with TRBJ2-7, with 8 positions matching TRBD2. Trimming removed 7 bases from V and 0 bases from J; junction bases left unmatched: 5. The CDR3 is 14 residues long. Germline V gene lookup returns CDR1 MDHEN and CDR2 SYDVKM. CDR3 sequence (DNA): TGTGCCAGCAATCTTAGCGGGACCTCCTACGAGCAGTACTTC. Amino acids: CASNLSGTSYEQYF.

The chain recombines TRBV6-5 with TRBJ1-1; a possible D gene is TRBD1 (5 bases). This CDR3 is built from 13 residues. V was pared by 8 bases and J by 3 bases, with 13 bases between. Looked up from germline, CDR1 is MNHEY and CDR2 is SVGAGI. CDR3: CASRDGRHTEAFF. The CDR3, as DNA: TGTGCCAGCCGGGACGGTCGGCACACTGAAGCTTTCTTT.

The CDR3: CASSFSSRLRFGAQYF. The CDR3 DNA reads TGTGCCAGCAGTTTTAGTAGCCGCCTGAGATTTGGGGCCCAGTACTTC. The chain links TRBV28 to TRBJ2-5; D gene uncertain. CDR1 and CDR2 from the germline V gene are MDHEN and SYDVKM. The V and J ends lost 3 bases and 9 bases respectively, with 23 bases between them. This CDR3 comprises 16 residues.

The chain uses TRBV7-9 and TRBJ2-7; TRBD2 matches 7 bases. V shed 10 bases, J shed 0 bases, and the junction held 6 bases outside the gene matches. In germline, CDR1 is SEHNR, CDR2 FQNEAQ (reference sequence). The CDR3 loop spans 13 amino acids. The chain's CDR3 is CATQGGSSYEQYF. The CDR3 DNA reads as TGTGCCACTCAGGGCGGGAGCTCCTACGAGCAGTACTTC. Full variable domain (rest looked up from reference TRBV7-9 and TRBJ2-7): DTGVSQNPRHKITKRGQNVTFRCDPISEHNRLYWYRQTLGQGPEFLTYFQNEAQLEKSRLLSDRFSAERPKGSFSTLEIQRTEQGDSAMYLCATQGGSSYEQYFGPGTRLTVT.

J is TRBJ2-7 and V is TRBV10-3; the match to TRBD1 covers 7 bases. CDR1 and CDR2 from the germline V gene are ENHRY and SYGVKD. Losses at the gene ends were 7 bases for V and 1 base for J; bases not matched to a gene: 10. This CDR3 spans 15 amino acids. This CDR3 reads CAITPRDSPSYEQYF. CDR3 in DNA: TGTGCCATCACTCCCCGGGACAGTCCTTCCTACGAGCAGTACTTC.

The rearrangement links TRBV2 to TRBJ2-1; D could derive from TRBD1 or TRBD2 (8 bases each). Germline CDR1 and CDR2: SNHLY and FYNNEI. This CDR3 has 14 amino acids. The V end lost 7 bases, the J end lost 7 bases, and 17 bases lay between the germline ends. The DNA of the CDR3 is TGTGCCAGCACTGGACAGGGCGGGAGGAATGAGCAGTTCTTC. Encoded protein: CASTGQGGRNEQFF.

The rearrangement uses TRBV5-1 and TRBJ2-1; TRBD1 or TRBD2 may be the D gene (5 bases each). Trimming removed 4 bases from V and 9 bases from J, with 17 bases in between. Germline V gene data show CDR1 as SGHRS and CDR2 as YFSETQ. This CDR3 has 14 residues. The CDR3 loop is CASSRSHDSGEQFF. The CDR3 DNA is TGCGCCAGCAGCCGGTCGCACGACAGCGGTGAGCAGTTCTTC.

V is TRBV7-8 and J is TRBJ2-7, with 8 positions matching TRBD2. This CDR3 region has 13 residues. Germline lookup yields CDR1 SGHVS and CDR2 FQNEAQ. V shed 6 bases and J 3 bases; nucleotides not matched to a gene: 4. The CDR3 spells CASRLAELYEQYF. CDR3 bases: TGTGCCAGCAGACTAGCGGAACTCTACGAGCAGTACTTC.

In this sample, this clone turned up once. This sequence joins TRBV6-5 and TRBJ1-1; D may be TRBD1 (5 bases). Looked up from germline, CDR1 is MNHEY and CDR2 is SVGAGI. Deletions cut 1 base from V and 0 bases from J, with 9 bases between. The CDR3 has 15 amino acids. CDR3 region: CASSYWGRLNTEAFF. In DNA form, the CDR3 reads TGTGCCAGCAGTTACTGGGGGAGGCTGAACACTGAAGCTTTCTTT.

The V and J genes are TRBV30 and TRBJ2-3; D is unresolved. Germline loops: CDR1 GTSNPN, CDR2 SVGIG (reference sequence). V lost 7 bases and J lost 2, with 10 bases in between. CDR3 length: 12 amino acids. CDR3 DNA: TGTGCCTTTGAGATAAACACAGATACGCAGTATTTT. This translates into CAFEINTDTQYF.

V gene TRBV9 combines with J gene TRBJ2-3; D perhaps matches TRBD2 (6 bases). V was shortened by 0 bases and J by 4 bases, with 12 bases between the two germline ends. The CDR3 contains 15 residues. Germline V CDR1 and CDR2: SGDLS, YYNGEE. The CDR3 coding sequence is TGTGCCAGCAGCGTAGAGGGGCGGGGAGCAGATACGCAGTATTTT. It translates to CASSVEGRGADTQYF.

V gene TRBV2 combines with J gene TRBJ2-2, with D uncertain. V lost 6 bases, J lost 2 bases, and 4 bases lay in between. The CDR3 runs 12 residues. The germline V gene has CDR1 SNHLY and CDR2 FYNNEI. The CDR3 region is CASRSNTGELFF. DNA of the CDR3: TGTGCCAGCAGATCAAACACCGGGGAGCTGTTTTTT. The full variable domain, rest sourced from reference TRBV2 and TRBJ2-2, is EPEVTQTPSHQVTQMGQEVILRCVPISNHLYFYWYRQILGQKVEFLVSFYNNEISEKSEIFDDQFSVERPDGSNFTLKIRSTKLEDSAMYFCASRSNTGELFFGEGSRLTVL.

The CDR3 DNA is TGCGCCAGCAGTCCCCGATATAGCGGGAGGGACCGGAGCTCCTACAATGAGCAGTTCTTC. Protein: CASSPRYSGRDRSSYNEQFF. This sequence joins TRBV23-1 and TRBJ2-1; 11 bases line up with TRBD2. TRBV23-1 qualifies as an ORF whose function is uncertain. V shed 4 bases, J shed 0 bases, and the junction held 14 bases outside the gene matches. The CDR3 consists of 20 residues.

The chain is built from TRBV4-2 and TRBJ2-1, with a weak D call TRBD2 (5 bases). CDR3 length equals 14 residues. V shed 4 bases and J shed 3 bases, with 10 bases lying between them. CDR1 and CDR2 from the germline V gene are LGHNA and YNFKEQ. In DNA, the CDR3 is TGTGCCAGCAGCCCTCCGGGAAGCTACAATGAGCAGTTCTTC. Amino acids: CASSPPGSYNEQFF.

This clone was seen just once. This rearrangement joins TRBV2 to TRBJ2-7; D may be TRBD2 (5 bases). Trimming removed 7 bases from V and 2 bases from J, with 18 bases in between. Germline values: CDR1 SNHLY, CDR2 FYNNEI. The CDR3 loop spans 15 amino acids. In DNA form, the CDR3 reads TGTGCCAGCACCGAACGGGGAGCAGAGCCCTACGAGCAGTACTTC. Translation gives CASTERGAEPYEQYF.

V gene TRBV6-1 combines with J gene TRBJ1-4; D gene uncertain. This CDR3 spans 14 amino acids. Between the trimmed V and J ends, which lost 2 bases and 6 bases, there was a span of 10 bases. Germline V CDR1 and CDR2: MNHNS, SASEGT. Here the CDR3 DNA reads TGTGCCAGCAGTGAATGGCATAATCATGAAAAACTGTTTTTT. Translated, it gives CASSEWHNHEKLFF.

This clone was seen once. The DNA for the CDR3 is TGTGCCACCAGCGAGGGACTTTATCGCGACGATGAGCAGTTCTTC. Its translation: CATSEGLYRDDEQFF. V usage is TRBV15 and J usage is TRBJ2-1; D might be TRBD2 (6 bases). V was cut by 5 bases and J by 8 bases, with 19 bases left in between. CDR3 length equals 15 residues. CDR1 is LNHNV and CDR2 is YYDKDF in the germline V gene (reference sequence).

On this clone itself: Germline and junction disagree at one end, which may indicate a read error. The chain links TRBV7-9 to TRBJ2-7, with D perhaps matching TRBD1 or TRBD2 (6 bases each). The CDR3 covers 14 residues. Germline CDR1 is SEHNR and CDR2 is FQNEAQ (reference sequence). CDR3 DNA sequence: TGTGCCAGCAGCCTAGCGAGGGGGAACTACGAGCAGTACTTC. This encodes CASSLARGNYEQYF.

The chain employs TRBV11-2 and TRBJ2-7; D uncertain. The CDR3 length is 14 residues. Germline V gene sequence: CDR1 SGHAT, CDR2 FQNNGV. Trimming stripped 0 bases from V and 0 bases from J, with 6 bases between. CDR3 DNA sequence: TGTGCCAGCAGCTTAGAACAGAGCTCCTACGAGCAGTACTTC. It translates to CASSLEQSSYEQYF.

This sequence joins TRBV27 and TRBJ2-7; the D call may be TRBD1 or TRBD2 (6 bases each). The V gene's germline CDR1 is MNHEY and CDR2 SMNVEV (reference sequence). This CDR3 has 15 amino acids. Trimming removed 3 bases at V and 2 bases at J, with 14 bases between. In DNA, the CDR3 is TGTGCCAGCAGTTTCGGGAGCAGGGGCGCCTACGAGCAGTACTTC. This codes for CASSFGSRGAYEQYF.

V usage is TRBV28 and J usage is TRBJ1-5; TRBD1 aligns across 8 bases. CDR3 length: 17 amino acids. J was trimmed by 0 bases and V by 5 bases; bases with no gene match: 9. The germline V gene has CDR1 MDHEN and CDR2 SYDVKM. CDR3 sequence reads: CASSLPGQAYSNQPQHF. The CDR3 nucleotides read TGTGCCAGCAGTCTCCCGGGACAGGCTTATAGCAATCAGCCCCAGCATTTT.

The chain uses TRBV9 and TRBJ1-2, with D hard to call. Trimming took off 0 bases at V and 1 base at J, with 7 bases between the two ends. Looked up from germline, CDR1 is SGDLS and CDR2 is YYNGEE. The CDR3 is made up of 14 amino acids. CDR3 region: CASSVVEDNYGYTF. The CDR3 nucleotides read TGTGCCAGCAGCGTAGTGGAGGATAACTATGGCTACACCTTC.

This clone was recorded a few times. The chain joins TRBV7-9 to TRBJ2-5; 14 nucleotides line up with TRBD2. V dropped 4 bases and J dropped 5; count of bases not matched to a gene: 9. The CDR3 consists of 17 residues. CDR1 SEHNR and CDR2 FQNEAQ come from the germline V gene (reference sequence). The CDR3 protein is CASSSRLAGGWLETQYF. Here the CDR3 DNA reads TGTGCCAGCAGCTCGCGACTAGCGGGAGGGTGGTTGGAGACCCAGTACTTC.

This chain links TRBV29-1 with TRBJ2-1; D call uncertain. Trimming left V 0 bases short and J 0 bases short, with 9 bases between. CDR3 size: 15 residues. The germline gives CDR1 SQVTM, CDR2 ANQGSEA. CDR3 nucleotide sequence: TGCAGCGTTGAAGAATCGGCAGTCTCCTACAATGAGCAGTTCTTC. As protein: CSVEESAVSYNEQFF.

The chain recombines TRBV27 with TRBJ2-1, with a weak D call TRBD2 (5 bases). The length of the CDR3 is 14 residues. The V gene's germline CDR1 is MNHEY and CDR2 SMNVEV (reference sequence). Trimming removed 3 bases from V and 13 bases from J, with 19 bases in between. CDR3 sequence (DNA): TGTGCCAGCAGTTTCTGGACTTTATACCCGGATCAGTTCTTC. It yields the protein CASSFWTLYPDQFF.

The J gene is TRBJ2-5, the V gene TRBV14; TRBD1 aligns across 8 bases. Looked up from germline, CDR1 is SGHDN and CDR2 is FVKESK. Unmatched junction bases numbered 6, after V lost 4 bases and J lost 5 bases. The CDR3 is 14 residues long. CDR3 residues: CASSRTGPRETQYF. The CDR3 DNA reads as TGTGCCAGCAGCCGGACAGGGCCCAGGGAGACCCAGTACTTC.